This T cell receptor beta chain was identified during a study of cytomegalovirus exposure and HLA in healthy donors. Study-level findings and limits: Apart from CMV serostatus, no immune exposure information was available. Sequencing likely produced, as an artifact, a cluster of highly shared sequence variants.

Concerning this clone: The antigen is not known.

This PCR relied on a set of 60 Vbeta primers and 13 Jbeta primers. Profiled with immunoSEQ multiplex PCR; TCRdb holds only in-frame clones, not every one. The repertoire holds under 150,000 clones, with less than 80% as singletons. Germline assignment: CDR1 MNHEY and CDR2 SVGAGI. The CDR3 has 13 amino acids. V was clipped by 5 bases and J by 7 bases; unmatched bases: 3. The sequence was obtained from a man aged 50-60 years in good health and CMV-seropositive. The sample consisted of PBMCs. The chain joins TRBV6-5 to TRBJ2-7; 12 bases are a match to TRBD2. The CDR3 loop reads CASSLAGGQEQYF. CDR3 DNA sequence: TGTGCCAGCAGTCTAGCGGGAGGGCAAGAGCAGTACTTC.